The T cell receptor (beta chain) described here comes from a study of siplizumab effects on memory and regulatory T cells. General study points: Sequences below about 10^-5 frequency were poorly captured, limiting mapping of alloreactive clones. Treg-derived clones made up an average of 68.8% of mappable alloreactive CD4+ clones with siplizumab and under 35% in controls. The diversity of naive T cells seemed greater than that of memory cells, and their alloresponse contribution seemed major.

Per the germline V gene, CDR1 is ENHRY and CDR2 is SYGVKD. V lost 6 bases to trimming and J lost 9 bases, with 15 bases between them. The CDR3 is made up of 12 amino acids. Repertoires were generated with immunoSEQ multiplex PCR, while TCRdb's copy carries only in-frame clones and drops some. Counted here are over 60,000 clones, about 90% occurring once; the ten biggest clones make up 25% to 35%. A note on this clone: Its antigen is as yet unknown.

The chain carries TRBV10-3 and TRBJ2-7, with D perhaps matching TRBD2 (5 bases). Material for sequencing was CD8+ T cells sorted from blood. This receptor was obtained from a human donor in good health. CDR3 loop: CAIRDPLAGQYF. In DNA form, the CDR3 reads TGTGCCATCAGAGACCCGCTCGCGGGGCAGTACTTC.